This TCR beta chain was identified during a study of OX40 agonist ivuxolimab in advanced cancers. Method: immunoSEQ multiplex PCR; TCRdb's copy keeps in-frame clones and lacks some. The sample holds around 79,000 clones, around nine tenths seen once. This CDR3 has 16 residues. Germline V gene sequence: CDR1 MNHNY, CDR2 SVGAGI (reference sequence). V dropped 6 bases and J dropped 9; count of bases not matched to a gene: 10. The starting material was CD4+ or CD8+ T cells sorted from blood, obtained in a trial of the OX40 agonist ivuxolimab. The receptor's source is an adult with an advanced solid tumor such as melanoma, head and neck, liver or kidney cancer. This chain uses TRBV6-6 with TRBJ2-1; 14 bases line up with TRBD2. In DNA form, the CDR3 reads TGTGCCAGCAGCGGGGGGGGGACTAGCGGGAGAGGTGAGCAGTTCTTC. Its protein product is CASSGGGTSGRGEQFF.